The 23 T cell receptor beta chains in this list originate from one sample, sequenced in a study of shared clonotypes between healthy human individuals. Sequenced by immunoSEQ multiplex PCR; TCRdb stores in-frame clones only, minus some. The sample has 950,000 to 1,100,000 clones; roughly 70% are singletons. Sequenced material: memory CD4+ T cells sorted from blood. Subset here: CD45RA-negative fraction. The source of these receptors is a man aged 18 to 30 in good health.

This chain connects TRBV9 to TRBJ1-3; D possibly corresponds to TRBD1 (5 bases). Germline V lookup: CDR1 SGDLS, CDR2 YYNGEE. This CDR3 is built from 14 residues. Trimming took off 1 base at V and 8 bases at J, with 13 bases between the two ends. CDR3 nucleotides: TGTGCCAGCAGCGTAAATTGGGGCTTGGACACCATATATTTT. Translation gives CASSVNWGLDTIYF. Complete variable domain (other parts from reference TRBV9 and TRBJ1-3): DSGVTQTPKHLITATGQRVTLRCSPRSGDLSVYWYQQSLDQGLQFLIQYYNGEERAKGNILERFSAQQFPDLHSELNLSSLELGDSALYFCASSVNWGLDTIYFGEGSWLTVV.

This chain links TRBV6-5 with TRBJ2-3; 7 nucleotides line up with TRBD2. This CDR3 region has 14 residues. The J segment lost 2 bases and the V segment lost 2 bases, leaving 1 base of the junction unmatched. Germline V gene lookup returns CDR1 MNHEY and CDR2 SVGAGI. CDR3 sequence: CASSYLAVTDTQYF. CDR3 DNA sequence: TGTGCCAGCAGTTACCTAGCGGTCACAGATACGCAGTATTTT.

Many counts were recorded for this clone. CDR3 sequence: CSVRTGVGYTF. The CDR3 DNA reads TGCAGTGTTCGGACAGGCGTTGGCTACACCTTC. J is TRBJ1-2 and V is TRBV20-1; 7 bases match TRBD1. Germline V gene sequence: CDR1 DFQATT, CDR2 SNEGSKA (reference sequence). The CDR3 covers 11 residues. The junction had 6 bases not matched to a gene; V was cut back by 7 bases and J by 7 bases.

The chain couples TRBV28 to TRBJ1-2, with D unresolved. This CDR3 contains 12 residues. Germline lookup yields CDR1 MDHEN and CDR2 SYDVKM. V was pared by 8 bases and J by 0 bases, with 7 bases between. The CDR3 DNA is TGTGCCAGCTGGACGGCTAACTATGGCTACACCTTC. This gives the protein CASWTANYGYTF.

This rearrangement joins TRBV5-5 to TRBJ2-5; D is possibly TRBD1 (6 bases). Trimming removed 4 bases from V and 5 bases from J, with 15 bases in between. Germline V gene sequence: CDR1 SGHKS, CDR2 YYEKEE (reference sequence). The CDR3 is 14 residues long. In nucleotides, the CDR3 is TGTGCCAGCAGCACGGCAGGGGTGGGGGAGACCCAGTACTTC. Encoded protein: CASSTAGVGETQYF.

CDR3 region: CASSSHGTSGMSSYNEQFF. CDR3 nucleotide sequence: TGCGCCAGCAGCTCCCACGGGACTAGCGGGATGAGCTCCTACAATGAGCAGTTCTTC. The chain recombines TRBV5-1 with TRBJ2-1, with 13 bases fitting TRBD2. Germline V lookup: CDR1 SGHRS, CDR2 YFSETQ. The CDR3 has 19 amino acids. The trim removed 3 bases at V and 0 bases at J, leaving 9 bases unmatched.

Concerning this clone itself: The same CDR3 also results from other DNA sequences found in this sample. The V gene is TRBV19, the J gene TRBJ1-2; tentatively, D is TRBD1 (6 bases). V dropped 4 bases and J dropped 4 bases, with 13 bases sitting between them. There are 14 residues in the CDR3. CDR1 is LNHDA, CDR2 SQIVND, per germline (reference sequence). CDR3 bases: TGTGCCAGTAGTAGTGCGGGGGGCTCCTATGGCTACACCTTC. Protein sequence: CASSSAGGSYGYTF. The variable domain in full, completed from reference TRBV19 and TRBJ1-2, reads DGGITQSPKYLFRKEGQNVTLSCEQNLNHDAMYWYRQDPGQGLRLIYYSQIVNDFQKGDIAEGYSVSREKKESFPLTVTSAQKNPTAFYLCASSSAGGSYGYTFGSGTRLTVV.

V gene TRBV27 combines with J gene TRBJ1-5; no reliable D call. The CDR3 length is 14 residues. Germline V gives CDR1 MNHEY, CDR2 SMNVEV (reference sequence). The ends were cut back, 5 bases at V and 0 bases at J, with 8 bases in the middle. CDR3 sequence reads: CASSPDHSNQPQHF. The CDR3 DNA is TGTGCCAGCAGTCCGGATCATAGCAATCAGCCCCAGCATTTT.

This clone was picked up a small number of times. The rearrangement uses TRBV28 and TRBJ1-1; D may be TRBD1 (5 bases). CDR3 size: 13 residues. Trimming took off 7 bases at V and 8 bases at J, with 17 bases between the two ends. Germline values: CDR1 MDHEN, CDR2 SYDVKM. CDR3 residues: CASTLGRQLEAFF. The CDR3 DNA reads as TGTGCCAGCACCCTGGGGCGACAGCTAGAAGCTTTCTTT.

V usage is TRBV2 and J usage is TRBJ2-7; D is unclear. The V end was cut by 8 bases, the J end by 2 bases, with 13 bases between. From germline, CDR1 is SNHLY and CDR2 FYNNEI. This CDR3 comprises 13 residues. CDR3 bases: TGTGCCAGCTTTCTATCGGGCCCCTACGAGCAGTACTTC. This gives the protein CASFLSGPYEQYF. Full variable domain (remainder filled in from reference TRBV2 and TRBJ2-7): EPEVTQTPSHQVTQMGQEVILRCVPISNHLYFYWYRQILGQKVEFLVSFYNNEISEKSEIFDDQFSVERPDGSNFTLKIRSTKLEDSAMYFCASFLSGPYEQYFGPGTRLTVT.

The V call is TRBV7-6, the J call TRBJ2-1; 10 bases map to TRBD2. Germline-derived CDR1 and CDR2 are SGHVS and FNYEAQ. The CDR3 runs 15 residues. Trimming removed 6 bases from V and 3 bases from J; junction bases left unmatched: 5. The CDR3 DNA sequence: TGTGCCAGCAGTTCTAGCGGGAGACTCTACAATGAGCAGTTCTTC. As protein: CASSSSGRLYNEQFF.

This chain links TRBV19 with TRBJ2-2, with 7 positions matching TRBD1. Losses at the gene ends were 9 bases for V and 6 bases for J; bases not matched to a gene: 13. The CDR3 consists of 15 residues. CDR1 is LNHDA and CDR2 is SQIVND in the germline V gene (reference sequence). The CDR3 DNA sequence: TGTGCCAGCAGGCAGCCGACAGGGAGAGCCGGGGAGCTGTTTTTT. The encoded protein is CASRQPTGRAGELFF. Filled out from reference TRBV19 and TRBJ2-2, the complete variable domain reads DGGITQSPKYLFRKEGQNVTLSCEQNLNHDAMYWYRQDPGQGLRLIYYSQIVNDFQKGDIAEGYSVSREKKESFPLTVTSAQKNPTAFYLCASRQPTGRAGELFFGEGSRLTVL.

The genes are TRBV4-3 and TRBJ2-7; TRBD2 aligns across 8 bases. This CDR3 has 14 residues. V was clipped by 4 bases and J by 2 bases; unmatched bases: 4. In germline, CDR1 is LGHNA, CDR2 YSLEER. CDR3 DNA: TGCGCCAGCAGCCCCGGACTAGCTCCCTACGAGCAGTACTTC. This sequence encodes CASSPGLAPYEQYF.

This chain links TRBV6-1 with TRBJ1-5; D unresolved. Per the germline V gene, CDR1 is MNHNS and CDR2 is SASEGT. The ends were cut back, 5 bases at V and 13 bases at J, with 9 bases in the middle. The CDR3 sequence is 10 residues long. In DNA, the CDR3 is TGTGCCAGCAGTCTCTCTAGGCAGCATTTT. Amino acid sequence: CASSLSRQHF.

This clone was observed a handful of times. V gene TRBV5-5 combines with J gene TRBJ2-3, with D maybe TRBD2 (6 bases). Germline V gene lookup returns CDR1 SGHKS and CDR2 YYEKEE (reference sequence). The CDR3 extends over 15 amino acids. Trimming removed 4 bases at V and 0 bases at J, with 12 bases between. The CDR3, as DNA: TGTGCCAGCAGCCAACGGGGGACTAGCACAGATACGCAGTATTTT. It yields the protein CASSQRGTSTDTQYF.

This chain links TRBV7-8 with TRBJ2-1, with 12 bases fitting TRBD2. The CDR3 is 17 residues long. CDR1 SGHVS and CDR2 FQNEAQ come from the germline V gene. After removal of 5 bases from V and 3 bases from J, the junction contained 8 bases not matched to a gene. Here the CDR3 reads CASSPRLAGVHYNEQFF. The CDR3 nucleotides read TGTGCCAGCAGCCCCCGACTAGCGGGAGTACACTACAATGAGCAGTTCTTC.

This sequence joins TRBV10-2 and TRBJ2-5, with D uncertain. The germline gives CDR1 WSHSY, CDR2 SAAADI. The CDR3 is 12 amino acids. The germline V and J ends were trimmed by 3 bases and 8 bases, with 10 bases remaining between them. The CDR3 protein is CASSDLSRTQYF. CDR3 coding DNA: TGCGCCAGCAGTGATCTGTCCAGAACCCAGTACTTC.

The CDR3 protein is CASGSLYGPGYEQFF. The DNA of the CDR3 is TGTGCTAGTGGTTCCCTTTATGGTCCAGGCTATGAGCAGTTCTTC. The chain carries TRBV12-5 and TRBJ2-1, with D unclear. Germline loops: CDR1 LGHNT, CDR2 FRNRAP. With 4 bases removed from V and 8 bases from J, the gap between germline ends came to 18 bases. This CDR3 comprises 15 residues.

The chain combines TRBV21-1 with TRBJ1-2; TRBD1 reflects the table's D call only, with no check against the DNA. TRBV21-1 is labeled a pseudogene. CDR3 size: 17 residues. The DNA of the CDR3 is TGTGCCAGCAGCAAATTTGGATGGGACAGGGTTAACTATGGCTACACCTTC. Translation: CASSKFGWDRVNYGYTF.

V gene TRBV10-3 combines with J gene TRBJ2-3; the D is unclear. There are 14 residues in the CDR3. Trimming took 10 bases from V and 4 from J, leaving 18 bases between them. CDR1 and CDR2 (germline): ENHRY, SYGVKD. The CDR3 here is CATQGRTSSDTQYF. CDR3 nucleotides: TGTGCCACCCAAGGGCGGACCAGTTCAGATACGCAGTATTTT.

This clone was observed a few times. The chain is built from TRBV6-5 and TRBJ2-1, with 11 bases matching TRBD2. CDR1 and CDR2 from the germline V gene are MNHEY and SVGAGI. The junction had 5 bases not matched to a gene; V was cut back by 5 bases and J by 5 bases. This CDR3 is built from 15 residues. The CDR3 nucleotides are TGTGCCAGCAGTCGACTAGCGGGAACCCACAATGAGCAGTTCTTC. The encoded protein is CASSRLAGTHNEQFF.

The CDR3 DNA reads TGCGCCAGCAGCTTTTTATCAAACTATGGCTACACCTTC. It translates to CASSFLSNYGYTF. The rearrangement joins TRBV5-1 to TRBJ1-2; no reliable D call. The germline gives CDR1 SGHRS, CDR2 YFSETQ. The CDR3 loop spans 13 amino acids. V was pared by 2 bases and J by 2 bases, with 7 bases between.

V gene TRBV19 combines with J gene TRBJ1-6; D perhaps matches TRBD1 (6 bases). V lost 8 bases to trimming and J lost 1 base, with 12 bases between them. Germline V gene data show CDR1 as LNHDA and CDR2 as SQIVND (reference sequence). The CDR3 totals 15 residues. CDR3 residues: CASHKDSSYNSPLHF. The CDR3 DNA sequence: TGTGCCAGTCACAAGGACAGTTCCTATAATTCACCCCTCCACTTT.